This T cell receptor beta chain was recovered during a study of cytomegalovirus exposure and HLA in healthy donors. Study outcomes and limitations: A list of around 150 TCR beta chains associated with cytomegalovirus was given. In presence/absence analyses, roughly uniform sequencing depth across donors was assumed.

This CDR3 is built from 15 residues. Trimming removed 6 bases from V and 2 bases from J, with 18 bases in between. In germline, CDR1 is SGHNT, CDR2 YYREEE (reference sequence). The PCR was carried out with 60 Vbeta primers and 13 Jbeta primers. The data were produced by immunoSEQ multiplex PCR, yet TCRdb's version contains in-frame clones alone and is incomplete. The data contain some 200,000 clones, over 60% of them singletons. Details on this clone: What it binds is not known.

The TCR was taken from a man younger than 35 in good health and CMV-seronegative. The V call is TRBV5-4, the J call TRBJ2-7; possible D gene TRBD2, 6 bases. The specimen was PBMCs. For the CDR3, the DNA is TGTGCCAGCACCCAACCCGGGACTGATCCCTACGAGCAGTACTTC. Translation: CASTQPGTDPYEQYF. Together with reference TRBV5-4 and TRBJ2-7, the CDR3 gives the full variable domain: ETGVTQSPTHLIKTRGQQVTLRCSSQSGHNTVSWYQQALGQGPQFIFQYYREEENGRGNFPPRFSGLQFPNYSSELNVNALELDDSALYLCASTQPGTDPYEQYFGPGTRLTVT.